This T cell receptor beta chain derives from a study of preoperative IRX-2 immunotherapy in early breast cancer. The table came from immunoSEQ multiplex PCR; TCRdb's copy has only in-frame clones and leaves some out. The sample has 35,000 to 50,000 clones, approximately 95% seen once; the top ten hold 1.6%. The CDR3 covers 11 residues. CDR1 is LNHDA and CDR2 is SQIVND in the germline V gene (reference sequence). Trimming took off 5 bases at V and 7 bases at J, with 5 bases between the two ends. Stated treatment: preoperative locoregional IRX-2 cytokine immunotherapy. Preoperative locoregional IRX-2 cytokine immunotherapy was tested in the phase Ib source study.

This sequence joins TRBV19 and TRBJ1-4; D not resolved. The source was tumor tissue, collected after IRX-2 immunotherapy. The sequence was obtained from a human donor with breast cancer. CDR3 in DNA: TGTGCCAGTAGTGGGGTTGAAAAACTGTTTTTT. The encoded protein is CASSGVEKLFF.